This T cell receptor beta chain was obtained from a study of CD8+ T cells in alopecia areata. Whole-study results and caveats: Researchers reported that TCR sharing among patients proved less clear than in mice, possibly HLA-linked.

As concerns this clone: Antigen specificity is unknown.

RNA, once extracted, was reverse transcribed into cDNA for use as the sequencing template. The repertoire was sequenced with immunoSEQ multiplex PCR; TCRdb's copy has only in-frame clones and lacks some. The repertoire holds around 200,000 clones, with more than 55% as singletons. Treatment denoted: oral pan-JAK inhibitor, 5-10 mg twice daily. Using a FACSAria, the CD4+ and CD8+ T cells were sorted from the PBMCs. Trimming removed 2 bases from V and 7 bases from J, with 17 bases in between. Looked up from germline, CDR1 is SGHAT and CDR2 is FQNNGV. CDR3 length: 16 amino acids. The sequencing used CD4+ T cells sorted from blood, collected at week 4, from a patient treated with tofacitinib. The receptor comes from a human donor with alopecia areata. This chain links TRBV11-2 with TRBJ1-4; D gene ambiguous. Here the CDR3 DNA reads TGTGCCAGCAGCTTATTCGGCCAGGCGGTCCGTGAAAAACTGTTTTTT. This translates into CASSLFGQAVREKLFF.